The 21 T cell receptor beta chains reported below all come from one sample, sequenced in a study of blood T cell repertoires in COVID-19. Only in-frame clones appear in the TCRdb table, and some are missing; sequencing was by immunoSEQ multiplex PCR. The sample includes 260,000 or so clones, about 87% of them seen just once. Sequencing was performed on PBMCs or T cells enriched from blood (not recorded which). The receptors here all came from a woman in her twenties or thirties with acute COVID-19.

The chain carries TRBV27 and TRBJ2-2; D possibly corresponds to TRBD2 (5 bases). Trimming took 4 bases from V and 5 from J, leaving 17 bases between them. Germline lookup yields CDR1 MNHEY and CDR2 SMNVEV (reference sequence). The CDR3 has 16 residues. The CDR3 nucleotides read TGTGCCAGCAGTTCCCGGGGAGCCGTGAGTACCGGGGAGCTGTTTTTT. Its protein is CASSSRGAVSTGELFF.

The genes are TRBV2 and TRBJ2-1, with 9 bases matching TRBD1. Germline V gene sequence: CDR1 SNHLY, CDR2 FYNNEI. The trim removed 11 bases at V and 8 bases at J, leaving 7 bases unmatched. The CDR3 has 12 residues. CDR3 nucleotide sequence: TGTGCCTGCGGGACAGGGCGCTATGAGCAGTTCTTC. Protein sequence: CACGTGRYEQFF.

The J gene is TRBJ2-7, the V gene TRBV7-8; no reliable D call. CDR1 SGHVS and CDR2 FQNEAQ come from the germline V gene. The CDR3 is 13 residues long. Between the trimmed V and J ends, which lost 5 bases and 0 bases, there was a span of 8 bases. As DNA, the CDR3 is TGTGCCAGCAGCCGCACGGTCTCCTACGAGCAGTACTTC. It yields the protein CASSRTVSYEQYF.

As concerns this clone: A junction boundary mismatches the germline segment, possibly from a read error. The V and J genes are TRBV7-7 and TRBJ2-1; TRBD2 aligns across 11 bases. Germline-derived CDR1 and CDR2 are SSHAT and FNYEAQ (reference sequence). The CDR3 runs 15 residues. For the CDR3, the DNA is TGTGCTAGCAGCTTGGATGGGACTAGCGGAATCAAGCAGTTCTTC. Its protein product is CASSLDGTSGIKQFF.

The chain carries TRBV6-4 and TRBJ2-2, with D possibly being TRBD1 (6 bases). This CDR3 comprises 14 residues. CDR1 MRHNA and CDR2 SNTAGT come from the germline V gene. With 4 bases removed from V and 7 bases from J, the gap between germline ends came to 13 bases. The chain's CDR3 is CASSVDRSGGELFF. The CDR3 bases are TGTGCCAGCAGTGTAGACAGGTCCGGCGGGGAGCTGTTTTTT.

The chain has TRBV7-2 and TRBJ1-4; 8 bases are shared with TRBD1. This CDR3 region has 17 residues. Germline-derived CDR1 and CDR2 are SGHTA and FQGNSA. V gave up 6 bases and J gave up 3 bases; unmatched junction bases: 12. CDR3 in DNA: TGTGCCAGCAGTTATGGGACAGGAGTAGGAGCTAATGAAAAACTGTTTTTT. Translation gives CASSYGTGVGANEKLFF.

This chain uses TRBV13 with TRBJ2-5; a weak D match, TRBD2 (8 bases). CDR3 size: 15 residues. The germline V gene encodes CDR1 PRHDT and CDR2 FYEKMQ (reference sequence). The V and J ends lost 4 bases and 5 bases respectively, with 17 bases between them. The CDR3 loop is CASSYGTAGEETQYF. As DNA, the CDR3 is TGTGCCAGCAGCTACGGGACAGCGGGAGAGGAGACCCAGTACTTC.

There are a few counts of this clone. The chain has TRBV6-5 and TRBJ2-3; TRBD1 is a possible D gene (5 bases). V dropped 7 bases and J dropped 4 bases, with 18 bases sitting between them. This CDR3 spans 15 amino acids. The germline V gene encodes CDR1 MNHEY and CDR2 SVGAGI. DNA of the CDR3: TGTGCCAGCACGCAGACCCTCCAAGGGGCAGATACGCAGTATTTT. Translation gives CASTQTLQGADTQYF.

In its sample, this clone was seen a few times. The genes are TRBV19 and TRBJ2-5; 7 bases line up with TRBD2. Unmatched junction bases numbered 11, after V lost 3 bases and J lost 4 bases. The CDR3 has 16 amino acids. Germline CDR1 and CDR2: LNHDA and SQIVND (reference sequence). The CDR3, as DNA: TGTGCCAGTAGTATGGGGGGGGGTCGCTGGTTAGAGACCCAGTACTTC. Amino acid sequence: CASSMGGGRWLETQYF.

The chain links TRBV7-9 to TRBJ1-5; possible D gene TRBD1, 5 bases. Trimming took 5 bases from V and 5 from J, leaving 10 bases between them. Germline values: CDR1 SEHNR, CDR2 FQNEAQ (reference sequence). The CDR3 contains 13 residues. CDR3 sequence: CASSQSGDQPQHF. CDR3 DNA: TGTGCCAGCAGCCAATCGGGGGATCAGCCCCAGCATTTT. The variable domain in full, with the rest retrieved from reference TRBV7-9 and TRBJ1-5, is DTGVSQNPRHKITKRGQNVTFRCDPISEHNRLYWYRQTLGQGPEFLTYFQNEAQLEKSRLLSDRFSAERPKGSFSTLEIQRTEQGDSAMYLCASSQSGDQPQHFGDGTRLSIL.

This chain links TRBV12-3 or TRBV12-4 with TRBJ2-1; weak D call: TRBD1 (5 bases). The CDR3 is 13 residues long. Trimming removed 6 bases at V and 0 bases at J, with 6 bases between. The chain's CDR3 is CASRGLSYNEQFF. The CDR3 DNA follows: TGTGCCAGCAGGGGGCTCTCCTACAATGAGCAGTTCTTC.

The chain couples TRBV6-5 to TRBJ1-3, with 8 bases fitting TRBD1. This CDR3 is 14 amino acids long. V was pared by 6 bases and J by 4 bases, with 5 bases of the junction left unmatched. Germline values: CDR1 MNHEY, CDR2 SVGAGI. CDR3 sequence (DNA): TGTGCCAGCAGCCACAGGGGGGAAGGAAACACCATATATTTT. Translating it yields CASSHRGEGNTIYF.

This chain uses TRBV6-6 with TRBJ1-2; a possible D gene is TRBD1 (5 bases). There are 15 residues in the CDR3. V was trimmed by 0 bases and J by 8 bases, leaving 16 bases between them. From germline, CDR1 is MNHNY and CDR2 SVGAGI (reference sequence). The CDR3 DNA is TGTGCCAGCAGTTACTCGAAAGGGGTTTCGATCGGCTACACCTTC. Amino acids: CASSYSKGVSIGYTF.

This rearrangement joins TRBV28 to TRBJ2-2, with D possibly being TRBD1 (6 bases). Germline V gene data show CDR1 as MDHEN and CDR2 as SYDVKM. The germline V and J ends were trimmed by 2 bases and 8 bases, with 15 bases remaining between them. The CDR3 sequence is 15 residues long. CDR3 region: CASSLPGARGGELFF. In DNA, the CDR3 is TGTGCCAGCAGTTTACCTGGAGCAAGGGGGGGGGAGCTGTTTTTT.

This CDR3 is CASSRWNQPQHF. The DNA for the CDR3 is TGTGCCAGCAGCAGGTGGAATCAGCCCCAGCATTTT. V gene TRBV12-3 or TRBV12-4 combines with J gene TRBJ1-5; D is ambiguous. Trimming shortened V by 6 bases and J by 4 bases, and 7 bases separated the two germline ends. This CDR3 spans 12 amino acids.

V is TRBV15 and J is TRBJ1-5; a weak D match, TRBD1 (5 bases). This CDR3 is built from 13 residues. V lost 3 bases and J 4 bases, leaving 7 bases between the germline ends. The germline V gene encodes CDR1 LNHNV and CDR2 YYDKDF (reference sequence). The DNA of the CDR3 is TGTGCCACCAGCAGGGGGACTAATCAGCCCCAGCATTTT. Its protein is CATSRGTNQPQHF.

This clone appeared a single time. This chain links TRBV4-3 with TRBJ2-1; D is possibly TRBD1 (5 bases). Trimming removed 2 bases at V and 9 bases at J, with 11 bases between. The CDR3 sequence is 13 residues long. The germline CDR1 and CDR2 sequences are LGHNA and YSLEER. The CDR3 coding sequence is TGCGCCAGCAGCCAAATATTGGGGCGTGAGCAGTTCTTC. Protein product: CASSQILGREQFF.

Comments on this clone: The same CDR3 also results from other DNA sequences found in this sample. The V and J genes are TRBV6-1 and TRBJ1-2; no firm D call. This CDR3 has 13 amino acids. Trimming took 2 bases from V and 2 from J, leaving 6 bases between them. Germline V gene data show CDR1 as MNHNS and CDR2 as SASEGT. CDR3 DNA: TGTGCCAGCAGTGAAACTCTGAACTATGGCTACACCTTC. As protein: CASSETLNYGYTF.

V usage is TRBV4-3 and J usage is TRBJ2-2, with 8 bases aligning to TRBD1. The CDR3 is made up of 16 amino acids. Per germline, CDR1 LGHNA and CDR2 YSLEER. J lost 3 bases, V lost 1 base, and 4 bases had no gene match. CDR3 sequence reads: CASSQGSGGDTGELFF. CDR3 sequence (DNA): TGCGCCAGCAGCCAAGGGTCAGGGGGCGACACCGGGGAGCTGTTTTTT.

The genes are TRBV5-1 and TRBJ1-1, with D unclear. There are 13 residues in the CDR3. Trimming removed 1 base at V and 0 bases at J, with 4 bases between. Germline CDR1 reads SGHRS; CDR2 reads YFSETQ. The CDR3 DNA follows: TGCGCCAGCAGCTTGCCCATGAACACTGAAGCTTTCTTT. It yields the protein CASSLPMNTEAFF.

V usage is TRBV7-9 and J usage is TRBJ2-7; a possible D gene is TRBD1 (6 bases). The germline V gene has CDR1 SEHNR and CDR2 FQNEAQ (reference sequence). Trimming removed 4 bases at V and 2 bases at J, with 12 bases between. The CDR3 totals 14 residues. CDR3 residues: CASSSDRPPYEQYF. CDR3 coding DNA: TGTGCCAGCAGCTCTGACAGGCCACCCTACGAGCAGTACTTC.